The sequence of this TCR beta chain was determined in a study of cytomegalovirus exposure and HLA in healthy donors. Study-wide results and limits: In a later analysis, specific HLA alleles were associated with around 17,000 TCR beta sequences at a 0.05 false discovery rate. Serostatus for CMV was the only available immune exposure information. Previous analysis showed most TCR beta V segments were productive about 87% or about 30% of the time.

PCR involved 60 Vbeta and 13 Jbeta primers. The data were produced by immunoSEQ multiplex PCR, yet TCRdb's version contains in-frame clones alone and is incomplete. Among under 150,000 clones listed, roughly 80% were seen once. To note about this clone: Its antigen is unidentified.

Each donor was healthy, and each was a bone marrow donor. CDR1 is GTSNPN and CDR2 is SVGIG in the germline V gene (reference sequence). The CDR3 has 14 residues. The ends were cut back, 2 bases at V and 5 bases at J, with 13 bases in the middle. This clonotype originated in a boy between 5 and 17 years old in good health and CMV-seronegative. Sequenced input: PBMCs. The J gene is TRBJ2-4, the V gene TRBV30; possible D gene TRBD1, 6 bases. In DNA form, the CDR3 reads TGTGCCTGGAGTTGGGGGCAGGAAGAAAACATTCAGTACTTC. Translating gives CAWSWGQEENIQYF. Together with reference TRBV30 and TRBJ2-4, the CDR3 gives the full variable domain: SQTIHQWPATLVQPVGSPLSLECTVEGTSNPNLYWYRQAAGRGLQLLFYSVGIGQISSEVPQNLSASRPQDRQFILSSKKLLLSDSGFYLCAWSWGQEENIQYFGAGTRLSVL.